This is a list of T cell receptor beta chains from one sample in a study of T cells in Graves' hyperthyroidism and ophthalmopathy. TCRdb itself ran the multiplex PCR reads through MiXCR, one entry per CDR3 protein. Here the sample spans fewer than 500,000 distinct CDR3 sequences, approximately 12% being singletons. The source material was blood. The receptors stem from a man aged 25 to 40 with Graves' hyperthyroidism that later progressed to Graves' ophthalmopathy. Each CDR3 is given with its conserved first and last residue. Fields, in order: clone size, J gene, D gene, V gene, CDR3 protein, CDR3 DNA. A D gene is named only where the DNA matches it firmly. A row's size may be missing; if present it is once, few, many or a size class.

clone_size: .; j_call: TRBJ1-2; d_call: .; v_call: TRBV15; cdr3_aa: CATGLITGGLGGYTF; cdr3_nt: TGTGCCACCGGCTTGATCACAGGTGGATTAGGTGGCTACACCTTC
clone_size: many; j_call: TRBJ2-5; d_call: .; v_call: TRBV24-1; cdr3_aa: CATSDLRYQYF; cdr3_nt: TGTGCCACCAGTGATTTGCGGTACCAGTACTTC
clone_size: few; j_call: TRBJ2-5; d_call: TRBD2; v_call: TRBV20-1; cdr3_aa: CSANPTSGGLETQYF; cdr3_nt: TGCAGTGCTAACCCGACTAGCGGGGGTTTAGAGACCCAGTACTTC
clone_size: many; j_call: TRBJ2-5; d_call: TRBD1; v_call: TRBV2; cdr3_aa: CASSDVGQAIQETQYF; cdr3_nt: TGTGCCAGCAGTGACGTGGGACAGGCGATCCAAGAGACCCAGTACTTC
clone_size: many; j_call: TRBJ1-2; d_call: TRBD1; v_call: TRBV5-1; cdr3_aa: CASSSGQPPYGYTF; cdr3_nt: TGCGCCAGCAGCTCGGGACAGCCCCCCTATGGCTACACCTTC
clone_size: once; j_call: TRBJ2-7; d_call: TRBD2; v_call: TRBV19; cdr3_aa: CASSSGGAFYEQYF; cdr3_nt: TGTGCCAGTAGCAGCGGGGGGGCGTTCTACGAGCAGTACTTC
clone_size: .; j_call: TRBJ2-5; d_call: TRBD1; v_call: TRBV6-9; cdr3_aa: CASSPPQGVKETQYF; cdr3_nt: TGTGCCAGCAGCCCACCACAGGGGGTTAAAGAGACCCAGTACTTC
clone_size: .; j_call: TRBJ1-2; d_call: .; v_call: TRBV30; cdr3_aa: CAWSVRGRPNYGYTF; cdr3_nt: TGTGCCTGGAGTGTACGGGGGAGACCCAACTATGGCTACACCTTC
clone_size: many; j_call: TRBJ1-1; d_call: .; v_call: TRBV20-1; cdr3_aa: CSAATVNTEAFF; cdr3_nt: TGCAGTGCCGCCACAGTGAACACTGAAGCTTTCTTT
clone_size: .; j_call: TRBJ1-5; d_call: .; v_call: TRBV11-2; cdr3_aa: CASGSLQGRSNQPQHF; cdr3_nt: TGTGCCAGCGGCTCGTTACAGGGACGTAGCAATCAGCCCCAGCATTTT
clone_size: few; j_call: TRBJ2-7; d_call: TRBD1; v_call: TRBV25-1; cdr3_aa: CASSAQGAQEQYF; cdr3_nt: TGTGCCAGCAGTGCACAGGGGGCACAAGAGCAGTACTTC
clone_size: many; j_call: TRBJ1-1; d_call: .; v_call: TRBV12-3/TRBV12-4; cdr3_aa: CASSFEWNTEAFF; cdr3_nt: TGTGCCAGCAGTTTCGAGTGGAACACTGAAGCTTTCTTT
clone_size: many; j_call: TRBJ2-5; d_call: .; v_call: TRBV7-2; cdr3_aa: CASSLGGMRGETQYF; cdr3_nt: TGTGCCAGCAGCTTAGGAGGGATGCGAGGAGAGACCCAGTACTTC
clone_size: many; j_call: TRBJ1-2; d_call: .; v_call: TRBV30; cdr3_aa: CAWTTTDGVYGYTF; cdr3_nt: TGTGCCTGGACTACCACGGACGGCGTTTATGGCTACACCTTC
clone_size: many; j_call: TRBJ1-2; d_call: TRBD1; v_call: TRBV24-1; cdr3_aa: CATSDAGTATYGYTF; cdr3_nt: TGTGCCACCAGTGACGCTGGGACAGCAACCTATGGCTACACCTTC
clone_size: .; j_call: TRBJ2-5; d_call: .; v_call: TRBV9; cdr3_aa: CASSVGSAGARGQYF; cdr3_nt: TGTGCCAGCAGCGTAGGGTCTGCGGGGGCCCGAGGTCAGTACTTC
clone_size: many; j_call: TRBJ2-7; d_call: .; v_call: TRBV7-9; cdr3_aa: CASSLAHLRGPNYEQYF; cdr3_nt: TGTGCCAGCAGCTTAGCACACCTCCGAGGACCGAACTACGAGCAGTACTTC
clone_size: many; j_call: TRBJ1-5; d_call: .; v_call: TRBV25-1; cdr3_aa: CASSDQELYQPQHF; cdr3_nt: TGTGCCAGCAGTGACCAGGAGCTTTATCAGCCCCAGCATTTT
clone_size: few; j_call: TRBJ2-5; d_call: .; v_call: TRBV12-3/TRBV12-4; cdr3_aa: CASSLRAGQETQYF; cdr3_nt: TGTGCCAGCAGTTTACGGGCAGGCCAAGAGACCCAGTACTTC
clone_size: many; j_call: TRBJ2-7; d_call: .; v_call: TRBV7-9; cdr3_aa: CASSLDWAEQYF; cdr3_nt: TGTGCCAGCAGCTTAGACTGGGCCGAGCAGTACTTC
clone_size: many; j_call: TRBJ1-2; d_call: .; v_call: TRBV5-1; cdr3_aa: CASSPTRVHYGYTF; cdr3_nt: TGCGCCAGCAGCCCCACCAGGGTCCACTATGGCTACACCTTC
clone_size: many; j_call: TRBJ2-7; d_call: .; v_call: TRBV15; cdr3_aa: CATREKQGHEQYF; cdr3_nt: TGTGCCACCAGGGAAAAACAGGGTCACGAGCAGTACTTC
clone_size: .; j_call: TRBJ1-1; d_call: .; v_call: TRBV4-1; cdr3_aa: CASTQGWGGRPEAFF; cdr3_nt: TGCGCCAGCACCCAAGGGTGGGGCGGCCGCCCTGAAGCTTTCTTT
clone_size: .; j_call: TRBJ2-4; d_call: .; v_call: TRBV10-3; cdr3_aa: CAISESTDGIAKNIQYF; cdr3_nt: TGTGCCATCAGTGAGTCGACGGACGGAATAGCCAAAAACATTCAGTACTTC
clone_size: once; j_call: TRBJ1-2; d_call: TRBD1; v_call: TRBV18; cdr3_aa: CASSPTGDHYGYTF; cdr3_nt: TGTGCCAGCTCACCGACAGGGGATCATTATGGCTACACCTTC
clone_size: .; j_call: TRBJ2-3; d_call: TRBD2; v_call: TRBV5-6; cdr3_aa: CASSLAGASGSNTQYF; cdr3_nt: TGTGCCAGCAGCTTGGCCGGGGCTAGCGGATCCAATACGCAGTATTTT
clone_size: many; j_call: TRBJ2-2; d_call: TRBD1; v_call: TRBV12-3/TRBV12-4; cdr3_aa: CASGTGVYTGELFF; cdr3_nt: TGTGCCAGCGGGACAGGGGTCTACACCGGGGAGCTGTTTTTT
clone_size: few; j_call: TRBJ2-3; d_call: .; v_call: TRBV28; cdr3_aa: CASSFLWRGSTDTQYF; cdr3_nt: TGTGCCAGCAGTTTTTTGTGGCGGGGTAGCACAGATACGCAGTATTTT
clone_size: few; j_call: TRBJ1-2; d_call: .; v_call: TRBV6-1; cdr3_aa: CASSRSSDHGYTF; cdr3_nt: TGTGCCAGCAGCCGGTCCAGTGACCATGGCTACACCTTC
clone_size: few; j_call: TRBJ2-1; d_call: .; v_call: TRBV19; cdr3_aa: CASSMASSSYNEQLF; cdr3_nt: TGTGCCAGTAGTATGGCAAGTAGCTCCTACAATGAGCAGCTCTTC
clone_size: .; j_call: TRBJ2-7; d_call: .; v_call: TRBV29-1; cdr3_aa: CSVWSGSSYEQYF; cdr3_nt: TGCAGCGTTTGGTCAGGGAGCTCCTACGAGCAGTACTTC
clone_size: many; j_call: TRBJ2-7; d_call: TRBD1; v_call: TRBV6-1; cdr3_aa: CASSYRGYEQYF; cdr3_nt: TGTGCCAGCAGTTACAGGGGCTACGAGCAGTACTTC
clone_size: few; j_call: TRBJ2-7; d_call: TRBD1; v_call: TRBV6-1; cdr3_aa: CASSERRQGAYEQYF; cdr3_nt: TGTGCCAGCAGTGAACGAAGACAGGGGGCCTACGAGCAGTACTTC
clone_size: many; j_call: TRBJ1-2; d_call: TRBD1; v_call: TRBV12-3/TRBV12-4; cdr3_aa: CASGTRGDRGFYGYTF; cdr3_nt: TGTGCCAGCGGAACTCGAGGAGACAGGGGGTTCTATGGCTACACCTTC
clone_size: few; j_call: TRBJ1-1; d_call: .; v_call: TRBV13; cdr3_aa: CASSRRLAGSTEAFF; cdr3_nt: TGTGCCAGCAGCCGCCGCTTGGCGGGGTCGACTGAAGCTTTCTTT
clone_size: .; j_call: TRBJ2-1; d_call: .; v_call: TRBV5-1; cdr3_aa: CASSSSAWGSYNEQFF; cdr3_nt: TGCGCCAGCAGCTCGTCTGCTTGGGGCTCCTACAATGAGCAGTTCTTC
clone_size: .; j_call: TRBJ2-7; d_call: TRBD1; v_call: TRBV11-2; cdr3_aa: CASSSDRGSLQLYEQYF; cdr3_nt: TGTGCCAGCAGCTCGGACAGGGGATCATTACAATTATACGAGCAGTACTTC
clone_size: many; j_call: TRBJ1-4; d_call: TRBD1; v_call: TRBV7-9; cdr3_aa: CAATGTGPEKLFF; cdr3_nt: TGTGCCGCTACCGGGACAGGCCCAGAAAAACTGTTTTTT